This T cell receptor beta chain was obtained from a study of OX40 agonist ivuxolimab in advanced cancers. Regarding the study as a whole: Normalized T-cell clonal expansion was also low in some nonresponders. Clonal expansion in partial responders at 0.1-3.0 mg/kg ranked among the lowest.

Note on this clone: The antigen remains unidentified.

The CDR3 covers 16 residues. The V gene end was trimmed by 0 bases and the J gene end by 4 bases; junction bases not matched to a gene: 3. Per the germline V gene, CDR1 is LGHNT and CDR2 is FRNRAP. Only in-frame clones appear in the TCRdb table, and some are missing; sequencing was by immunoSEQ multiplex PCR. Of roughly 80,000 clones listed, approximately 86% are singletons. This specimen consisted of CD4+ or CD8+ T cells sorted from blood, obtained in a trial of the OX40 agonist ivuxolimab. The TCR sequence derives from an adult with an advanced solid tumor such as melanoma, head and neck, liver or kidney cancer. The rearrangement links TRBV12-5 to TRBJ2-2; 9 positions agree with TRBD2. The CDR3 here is CASGLVPRGGTGELFF. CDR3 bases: TGTGCTAGTGGTTTGGTCCCGCGGGGGGGCACCGGGGAGCTGTTTTTT.